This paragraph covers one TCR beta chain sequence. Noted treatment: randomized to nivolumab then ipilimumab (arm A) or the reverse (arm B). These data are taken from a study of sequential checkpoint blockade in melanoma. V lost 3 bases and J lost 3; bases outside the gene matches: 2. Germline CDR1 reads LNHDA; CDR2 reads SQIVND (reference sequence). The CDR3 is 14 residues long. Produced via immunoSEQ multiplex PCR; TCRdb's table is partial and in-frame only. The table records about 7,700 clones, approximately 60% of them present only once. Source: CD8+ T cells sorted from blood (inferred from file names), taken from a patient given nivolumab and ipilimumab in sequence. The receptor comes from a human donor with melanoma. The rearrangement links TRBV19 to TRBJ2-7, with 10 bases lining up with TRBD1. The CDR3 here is CASSIGQGGYEQYF. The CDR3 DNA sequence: TGTGCCAGTAGTATCGGACAGGGGGGCTACGAGCAGTACTTC.